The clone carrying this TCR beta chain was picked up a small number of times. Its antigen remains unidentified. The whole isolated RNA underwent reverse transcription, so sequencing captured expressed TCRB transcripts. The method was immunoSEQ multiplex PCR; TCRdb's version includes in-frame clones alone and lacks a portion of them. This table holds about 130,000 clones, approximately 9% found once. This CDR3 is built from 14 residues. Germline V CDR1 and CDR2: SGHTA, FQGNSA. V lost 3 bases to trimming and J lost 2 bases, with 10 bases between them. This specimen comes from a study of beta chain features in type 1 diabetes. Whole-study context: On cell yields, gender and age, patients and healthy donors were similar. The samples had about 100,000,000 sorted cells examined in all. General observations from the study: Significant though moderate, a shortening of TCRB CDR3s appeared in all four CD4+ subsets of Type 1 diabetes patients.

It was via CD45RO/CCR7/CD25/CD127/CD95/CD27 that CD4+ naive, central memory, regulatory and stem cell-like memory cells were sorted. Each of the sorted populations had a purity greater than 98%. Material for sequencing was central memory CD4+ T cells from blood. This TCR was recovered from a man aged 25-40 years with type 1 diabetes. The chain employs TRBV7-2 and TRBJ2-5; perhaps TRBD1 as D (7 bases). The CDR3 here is CASSFAGQQETQYF. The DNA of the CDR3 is TGTGCCAGCAGCTTCGCGGGACAGCAAGAGACCCAGTACTTC.